Shown below are 4 T cell receptor beta chains from a single sample sequenced in a study of CD8 T cells in ankylosing spondylitis. Study-wide results and caveats: What appeared characteristic of ankylosing spondylitis blood was a TCR beta motif of several highly homologous variants.

No cognate antigen is known for these TCRs. In TCRdb, the 5' RACE reads were re-called with MiXCR into one record per CDR3 protein. The sample includes around 890,000 distinct CDR3 sequences, 10% to 15% of them seen just once. Sequencing was done on a sample of blood, either unsorted or a sorted T cell fraction (not recorded which). These receptors were taken from a male donor with ankylosing spondylitis.

The chain employs TRBV7-9 and TRBJ1-3; TRBD1 might be the D (5 bases). This CDR3 region has 15 residues. Per germline, CDR1 SEHNR and CDR2 FQNEAQ (reference sequence). V lost 5 bases and J lost 3, with 14 bases in between. The CDR3: CASSRHEGIGNTIYF. The CDR3 region has the DNA TGTGCCAGCAGCCGTCATGAGGGGATTGGAAACACCATATATTTT.

This clonotype was detected a few times. V is TRBV5-1 and J is TRBJ2-3, with D perhaps matching TRBD1 or TRBD2 (5 bases each). V lost 2 bases and J lost 5, with 12 bases in between. This CDR3 is 14 amino acids long. CDR1 SGHRS and CDR2 YFSETQ come from the germline V gene. The DNA of the CDR3 is TGCGCCAGCAGCTTCCGGGACCCGGGAGATACGCAGTATTTT. Translating gives CASSFRDPGDTQYF.

Notes on this clonotype: A junction end diverges from the germline sequence, so it may reflect a read error. This chain connects TRBV5-1 to TRBJ2-6; 7 bases align to TRBD1. Per germline, CDR1 SGHRS and CDR2 YFSETQ. The CDR3 has 17 residues. The DNA for the CDR3 is TGCGCCAGCAGCTTGGGGACAGGCATCTCTGGGGCCAACGTCCCGACTTTC. Amino acids: CASSLGTGISGANVPTF.

This clonotype was counted many times. This chain joins TRBV12-3 or TRBV12-4 and TRBJ2-2, with no clear D. The CDR3 runs 12 residues. With 1 base removed from V and 3 bases from J, the gap between germline ends came to 0 bases. The CDR3 nucleotides read TGTGCCAGCAGTTTAGACACCGGGGAGCTGTTTTTT. Amino acids: CASSLDTGELFF.